A single sample gave rise to the 9 T cell receptor beta chains below, sequenced in a study of blood T cell repertoires in COVID-19. Sequencing was performed with immunoSEQ multiplex PCR; in TCRdb, only in-frame clones are kept and a portion is missing. The profile shows 300,000 to 350,000 clones, approximately 85% of them singletons. Sequenced input: PBMCs or T cells enriched from blood (not recorded which). All receptors derive from a man under 40 who had recovered from COVID-19.

The chain recombines TRBV4-1 with TRBJ2-1; D gene ambiguous. This CDR3 spans 15 amino acids. The V and J ends lost 1 base and 4 bases respectively, with 11 bases between them. In germline, CDR1 is MGHRA, CDR2 YSYEKL. CDR3 sequence (DNA): TGCGCCAGCAGCCAAGTCTCTGAAACATACAATGAGCAGTTCTTC. The encoded protein is CASSQVSETYNEQFF.

This rearrangement joins TRBV5-4 to TRBJ1-5; the D gene is possibly TRBD1 (6 bases). V lost 2 bases to trimming and J lost 5 bases, with 20 bases between them. The CDR3 sequence is 17 residues long. CDR1 SGHNT and CDR2 YYREEE come from the germline V gene (reference sequence). The CDR3 nucleotides are TGTGCCAGCAGCTTAGGTGGTGGCCAGGGGACCCATCAGCCCCAGCATTTT. Encoded protein: CASSLGGGQGTHQPQHF.

The CDR3 region is CASSLSLSYEQYF. CDR3 nucleotides: TGTGCCAGCAGCTTAAGCCTTTCCTACGAGCAGTACTTC. The chain links TRBV7-8 to TRBJ2-7; D uncertain. This CDR3 is 13 amino acids long. V was trimmed by 2 bases and J by 1 base, leaving 6 bases between them. From germline, CDR1 is SGHVS and CDR2 FQNEAQ.

This chain joins TRBV19 and TRBJ2-3; 9 bases are shared with TRBD2. J lost 2 bases, V lost 6 bases, and 6 bases had no gene match. Per germline, CDR1 LNHDA and CDR2 SQIVND (reference sequence). CDR3 length: 15 amino acids. The CDR3 sequence: CASSETSGYTDTQYF. CDR3 bases: TGTGCCAGTAGCGAGACTAGCGGATACACAGATACGCAGTATTTT.

The J gene is TRBJ1-1, the V gene TRBV10-1; D unresolved. V gave up 3 bases and J gave up 1 base, with 6 bases separating them. The CDR3 runs to 13 residues. CDR1 and CDR2 (germline): WNHNN, SYGVQD (reference sequence). CDR3 loop: CASSDGANTEAFF. The CDR3 DNA is TGCGCCAGCAGTGACGGAGCGAACACTGAAGCTTTCTTT.

In its sample, this clone was seen once. CDR3 nucleotide sequence: TGTGCCAGTACCCTTGACAGGGCGGCCCGCATTAGTGGCTACACCTTC. Its translation is CASTLDRAARISGYTF. This rearrangement joins TRBV19 to TRBJ1-2; 7 nucleotides match TRBD1. The ends lost 7 bases at V and 7 bases at J; junction bases unmatched: 18. This CDR3 comprises 16 residues. From germline, CDR1 is LNHDA and CDR2 SQIVND (reference sequence).

This clone was seen once. The gene calls are TRBV19 and TRBJ1-2, with D perhaps TRBD1 (5 bases). Between the trimmed V and J ends, which lost 3 bases and 6 bases, there was a span of 11 bases. The germline V gene encodes CDR1 LNHDA and CDR2 SQIVND (reference sequence). The CDR3 consists of 13 residues. The CDR3 sequence: CASSIWGRDGYTF. As DNA, the CDR3 is TGTGCCAGTAGTATCTGGGGCCGGGATGGCTACACCTTC.

In DNA, the CDR3 is TGTGCCAGCAGTTCATCCTACGAGCAGTACTTC. Translated, it gives CASSSSYEQYF. This rearrangement joins TRBV27 to TRBJ2-7; D gene uncertain. The CDR3 loop spans 11 amino acids. The ends were cut back, 4 bases at V and 1 base at J, with 2 bases in the middle. Germline V gene lookup returns CDR1 MNHEY and CDR2 SMNVEV (reference sequence).

The V and J genes are TRBV2 and TRBJ1-1; TRBD1 matches 9 bases. CDR1 is SNHLY, CDR2 FYNNEI, per germline. The CDR3 extends over 16 amino acids. The V gene end was trimmed by 5 bases and the J gene end by 3 bases; junction bases not matched to a gene: 10. The CDR3 bases are TGTGCCAGCAGTCGGAGGCCGACAGGGGGGGACACTGAAGCTTTCTTT. The encoded protein is CASSRRPTGGDTEAFF.